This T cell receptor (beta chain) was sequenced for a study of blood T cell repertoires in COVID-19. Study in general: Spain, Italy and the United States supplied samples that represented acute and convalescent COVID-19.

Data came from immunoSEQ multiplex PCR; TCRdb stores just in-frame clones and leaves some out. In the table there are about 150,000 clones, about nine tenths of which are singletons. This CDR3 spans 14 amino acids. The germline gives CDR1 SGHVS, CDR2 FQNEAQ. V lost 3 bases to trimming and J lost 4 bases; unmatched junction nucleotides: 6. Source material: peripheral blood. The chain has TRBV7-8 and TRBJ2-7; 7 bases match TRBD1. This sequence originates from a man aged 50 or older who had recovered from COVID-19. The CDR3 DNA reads TGTGCCAGCAGCTTCGGGACAGTCCCGTACGAGCAGTACTTC. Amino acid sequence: CASSFGTVPYEQYF.